Listed here are 12 T cell receptor beta chains from one sample, sequenced in a study of T cell repertoires in cytomegalovirus infection. TCRdb re-analysed the reads in MiXCR, keeping a single row per CDR3 protein. The sample includes a few hundred thousand distinct CDR3 sequences, around 15% of them seen just once. The sample was PBMCs. All receptors come from a human donor in good health (CMV status not recorded). Some clones in this sample may be carry-over from other donors' samples.

This clonotype was found a few times. The chain uses TRBV29-1 and TRBJ2-5; D perhaps matches TRBD1 (6 bases). This CDR3 is built from 17 residues. The germline CDR1 and CDR2 sequences are SQVTM and ANQGSEA. Trimming pared 4 bases from V and 2 bases from J, leaving 23 bases between. DNA of the CDR3: TGCAGCGTTGGTAAGGGAGAATTTCAAAGGGGGCAAGAGACCCAGTACTTC. It is translated as CSVGKGEFQRGQETQYF.

The V and J genes are TRBV29-1 and TRBJ1-2; unclear D gene. The CDR3 spans 14 residues. Germline V gene lookup returns CDR1 SQVTM and CDR2 ANQGSEA. V shed 8 bases and J shed 3 bases, with 19 bases lying between them. Written as DNA, the CDR3 is TGCAGCACGGGCAGTGGCCCTGAGGACTATGGCTACACCTTC. This codes for CSTGSGPEDYGYTF. The variable domain in full, completed from reference TRBV29-1 and TRBJ1-2, reads SAVISQKPSRDICQRGTSLTIQCQVDSQVTMMFWYRQQPGQSLTLIATANQGSEATYESGFVIDKFPISRPNLTFSTLTVSNMSPEDSSIYLCSTGSGPEDYGYTFGSGTRLTVV.

Only a few counts were recorded for this clonotype. The CDR3 is CASSLGIGAMESYEQYF. CDR3 coding DNA: TGTGCCAGCAGCTTAGGTATCGGAGCTATGGAGTCCTACGAGCAGTACTTC. The genes are TRBV7-2 and TRBJ2-7; D call uncertain. The CDR3 consists of 17 residues. The germline gives CDR1 SGHTA, CDR2 FQGNSA. V dropped 1 base and J dropped 1 base, with 17 bases sitting between them. The variable domain in full, with the rest retrieved from reference TRBV7-2 and TRBJ2-7, is GAGVSQSPSNKVTEKGKDVELRCDPISGHTALYWYRQSLGQGLEFLIYFQGNSAPDKSGLPSDRFSAERTGGSVSTLTIQRTQQEDSAVYLCASSLGIGAMESYEQYFGPGTRLTVT.

The V call is TRBV11-3, the J call TRBJ2-7, with D hard to call. This CDR3 contains 13 residues. V was trimmed by 1 base and J by 4 bases, leaving 8 bases between them. In germline, CDR1 is SGHNT, CDR2 YENEEA. Here the CDR3 DNA reads TGTGCCAGCAGCTTAGGGCCTACGTACGAGCAGTACTTC. Translated: CASSLGPTYEQYF.

This clonotype was detected a few times. The chain employs TRBV28 and TRBJ2-7, with 7 bases aligning to TRBD2. The CDR3 runs 15 residues. Germline CDR1 reads MDHEN; CDR2 reads SYDVKM. The trim removed 7 bases at V and 5 bases at J, leaving 14 bases unmatched. CDR3 in DNA: TGTGCCAGCAATTCCCCCCTGAAGCGGGGCCACGAGCAGTACTTC. Translation: CASNSPLKRGHEQYF.

This rearrangement joins TRBV4-1 to TRBJ2-5; the D gene could be TRBD1 or TRBD2 (7 bases each). CDR1 is MGHRA, CDR2 YSYEKL, per germline. Between the trimmed V and J ends, which lost 5 bases and 2 bases, there was a span of 27 bases. CDR3 size: 19 residues. CDR3 in DNA: TGCGCCAGCAGCTTTGCTTCAGGGGGTCGCGGGGGCCAACAAGAGACCCAGTACTTC. It specifies CASSFASGGRGGQQETQYF.

CDR3 in DNA: TGCAGCGGTATACAGGGATCGCCCTACGAGCAGTACTTC. Encoded protein: CSGIQGSPYEQYF. The chain joins TRBV29-1 to TRBJ2-7; D is possibly TRBD1 (6 bases). Germline-derived CDR1 and CDR2 are SQVTM and ANQGSEA. The ends were cut back, 7 bases at V and 2 bases at J, with 15 bases in the middle. This CDR3 spans 13 amino acids.

The chain employs TRBV6-2 or TRBV6-3 and TRBJ1-5; D not resolved. This CDR3 region has 14 residues. CDR1 is MNHEY, CDR2 SVGEGT, per germline. Trimming stripped 2 bases from V and 3 bases from J, with 8 bases between. CDR3 nucleotides: TGTGCCAGCAGTTACAGGGTGTACAATCAGCCCCAGCATTTT. It translates to CASSYRVYNQPQHF.

This clonotype was recorded at least ten times. The chain couples TRBV7-9 to TRBJ1-2, with D perhaps matching TRBD1 (6 bases). From germline, CDR1 is SEHNR and CDR2 FQNEAQ (reference sequence). The germline V and J ends were trimmed by 5 bases and 3 bases, with 16 bases remaining between them. The CDR3 covers 15 residues. This chain's CDR3 is CASSQGSPWDYGYTF. The CDR3, as DNA: TGTGCCAGCAGCCAGGGGTCACCTTGGGACTATGGCTACACCTTC.

This clonotype turned up a few times. J is TRBJ2-3 and V is TRBV4-1; D is perhaps TRBD1 (5 bases). This CDR3 is 14 amino acids long. Trimming pared 1 base from V and 6 bases from J, leaving 11 bases between. Germline CDR1 reads MGHRA; CDR2 reads YSYEKL. CDR3 amino acids: CASSQAGFLDTQYF. The CDR3 DNA sequence: TGCGCCAGCAGCCAAGCAGGGTTCTTGGATACGCAGTATTTT.

J is TRBJ2-1 and V is TRBV9; tentatively, D is TRBD1 (5 bases). This CDR3 is 17 amino acids long. The V gene's germline CDR1 is SGDLS and CDR2 YYNGEE. The ends were cut back, 0 bases at V and 5 bases at J, with 18 bases in the middle. DNA for the CDR3: TGTGCCAGCAGCGTAGTTTCCAGCAGGGTAAAAAACAATGAGCAGTTCTTC. It translates to CASSVVSSRVKNNEQFF. Variable domain in full (rest from reference TRBV9 and TRBJ2-1): DSGVTQTPKHLITATGQRVTLRCSPRSGDLSVYWYQQSLDQGLQFLIQYYNGEERAKGNILERFSAQQFPDLHSELNLSSLELGDSALYFCASSVVSSRVKNNEQFFGPGTRLTVL.

This clonotype occurred many times. The rearrangement links TRBV4-2 to TRBJ2-5; weak D call: TRBD2 (5 bases). Germline V CDR1 and CDR2: LGHNA, YNFKEQ. The CDR3 runs to 14 residues. Trimming pared 4 bases from V and 5 bases from J, leaving 14 bases between. In DNA, the CDR3 is TGTGCCAGCAGCCCTGATGGGCCGGGGGAGACCCAGTACTTC. This sequence encodes CASSPDGPGETQYF.